Below, one T cell receptor beta chain is given with its context. The clone's antigen remains unknown. Qualities for individual bases were not recorded, and no much larger clone is one base off. The data are from a study of T cells after yellow fever vaccination (dated by TCRdb to between 2018 and 2021). A note on the overall study: The SMART-Seq v4 Ultra Low Input RNA kit was used to prepare libraries from fractions with low cell numbers. To follow T-cell clones before and after primary and booster YFV17D yellow fever vaccination, bulk TCR alpha and beta repertoires were sequenced over time. Two healthy male donors made up the cohort, one aged 18 to 30 years and the other aged 30 to 39 years. Bulk PBMC replicates and cell subsets were isolated from blood drawn at multiple timepoints before and after both primary and secondary immunization.

The paper as a whole reports these results and caveats: The secondary T-cell response was weaker than the primary response but faster, peaking on day 5 instead of day 15. Only a couple of donors were included in the study, so the extent to which the findings can be generalized is limited. Most clones expanded after primary vaccination (96% of CD4 and about 85% of CD8) were re-detected after the booster, suggesting that broad memory maintenance occurred. Because abundant contaminating clonotypes from the bulk population could be contained in FACS-sorted repertoires, computational filtering was required. A small fraction of clonotypes appeared in both the CD4 and CD8 compartments, likely as a result of convergent recombination.

Reads for this sample came from an Illumina NovaSeq 6000. TCR cDNA was synthesized by 5'RACE template switching, through which a universal primer site and unique molecular identifiers were introduced. cDNA synthesis was primed from both the TCR alpha and TCR beta constant segments. Library amplification involved two PCR steps, and the second step added sample barcodes and sequencing adapters. Sequencing of libraries was done on Illumina HiSeq 2500 (2x100 bp) or NovaSeq (2x150 bp). The published analysis was carried out like this. MIGEC handled demultiplexing of reads and collapsing into UMI consensus sequences, while MiXCR performed V(D)J alignment. Vaccine-responding clonotypes were defined with edgeR using replicate PBMC samples, requiring FDR below 0.01 and a log2 fold change above 5 up to day 15. CD4 or CD8 identity was assigned to each bulk clonotype according to whether the clonotype was present at higher abundance in the sequenced CD4 repertoire or the sequenced CD8 repertoire. The raw public data were reprocessed by TCRdb itself: fastp quality trimming at Q25, MiXCR clonotype calling, in-frame beta chains only. Records with the same CDR3 protein are collapsed into one entry carrying the most frequent genes and DNA. None of the V and J calls come from the authors' own analysis; TCRdb made them. This sample gives hundreds of thousands of distinct CDR3 sequences in total; roughly an eighth of them show up just once. Together, the top ten hold 3.2% of the sample.

In light of the paper, this sample's treatment or condition label describes: live attenuated yellow fever vaccine strain. A standard Ficoll-Paque protocol was used to isolate PBMCs from peripheral blood. Dynabeads CD4 and CD8 positive selection kits were used to isolate CD4 and CD8 T-cell fractions. TriZol was used to extract RNA from bulk PBMCs, CD4 and CD8 fractions, and dextramer-positive and dextramer-negative fractions. This material consisted of CD4+ T cells sorted from PBMCs, taken 15 days after the yellow fever booster vaccination. The TCR comes from a man younger than 35 who received the YFV17D yellow fever vaccine.

The DNA is as follows: TGTGCCATCAGGGCCGATACATCCTTGAACACTGAAGCTTTCTTT. Protein translation: CAIRADTSLNTEAFF. This receptor chain uses TRBV10-3 and TRBJ1-1; no confident D gene assignment can be made. At the junction V is shortened by 6 bases and J by 0 bases, with 14 bases in between. CDR3 length: 15 amino acids, cysteine to phenylalanine. Only the CDR3 portion is preserved as DNA: 45 bases, with reading frame beginning at the first base. The germline V gene encodes CDR1 ENHRY and CDR2 SYGVKD.